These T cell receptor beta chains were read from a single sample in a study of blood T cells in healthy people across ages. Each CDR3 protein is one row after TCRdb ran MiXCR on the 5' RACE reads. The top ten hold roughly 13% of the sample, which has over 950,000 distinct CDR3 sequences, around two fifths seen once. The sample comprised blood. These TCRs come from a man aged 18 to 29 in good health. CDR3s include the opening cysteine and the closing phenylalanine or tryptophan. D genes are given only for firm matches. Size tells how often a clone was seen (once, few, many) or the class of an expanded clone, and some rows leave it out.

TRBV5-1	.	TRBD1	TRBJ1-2	TGCGCCAGCAGCTTGGTGGGACAGGGTCTTCAAGGCTACACCTTC	CASSLVGQGLQGYTF
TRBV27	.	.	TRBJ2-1	TGTGCCAGCAGTCTTGACCCTGGGAATGAGCAGTTCTTC	CASSLDPGNEQFF
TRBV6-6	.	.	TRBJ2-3	TGTGCCGGCAGCCAGAGGAGGGGTAGCGCAGATACGCAGTATTTT	CAGSQRRGSADTQYF
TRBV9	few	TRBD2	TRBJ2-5	TGTGCCAGCAGCGTATCTAGCGGGTACAATGAGCAGTACTTC	CASSVSSGYNEQYF
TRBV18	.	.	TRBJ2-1	TGCCCCAGCTCACCCCGTGGGCAAACCACTGGGAATGAGCAGTTCTTC	CPSSPRGQTTGNEQFF
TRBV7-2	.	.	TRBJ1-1	TGTGCCAGCAGCATAGCCGGAGGTGTGAACACTGAAGCTTTCTTT	CASSIAGGVNTEAFF
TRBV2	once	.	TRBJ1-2	TGTGCCAGGGCGGTGGGACGGCAAAACTATGGCTACACCTTC	CARAVGRQNYGYTF
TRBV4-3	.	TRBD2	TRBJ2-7	TGCGCCAGCAGTCCCTGGACTAGCGCAAACGAGCAGTACTTC	CASSPWTSANEQYF
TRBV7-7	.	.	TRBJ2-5	TGTGCTAGCAGCCCGAGGGAGTTCAAAGAGACCCAGTACTTC	CASSPREFKETQYF
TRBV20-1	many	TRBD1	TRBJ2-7	TGCAGTGCTAGGTCCAGGGGGTCCTACGAGCAGTACTTC	CSARSRGSYEQYF
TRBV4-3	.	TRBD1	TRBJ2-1	TGCGCCAGCAGCCTCAGGGGGCTACAGAATGAGCAGATCTTC	CASSLRGLQNEQIF
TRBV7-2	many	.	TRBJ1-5	TGTGCCAGCAGCTCGGGAGGGATAAATCAGCCCCAGCATTTT	CASSSGGINQPQHF
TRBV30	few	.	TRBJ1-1	TGTGCCTGCACAGCTAACACTGAAGCTTTCTTT	CACTANTEAFF
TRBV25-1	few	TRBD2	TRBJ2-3	TGTGCCAGCAGGAATAGCGGGGGCCTCACAGATACGCAGTATTTT	CASRNSGGLTDTQYF
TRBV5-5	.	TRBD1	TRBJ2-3	TGTGCCAGCAGCCCCGGTGGGACAGGGGCCACAGATACGCAGTATTTT	CASSPGGTGATDTQYF
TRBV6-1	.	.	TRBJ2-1	TGTGCCAGCATTGGCAGCAGCTCCTACACTGAGCAGTTCTTC	CASIGSSSYTEQFF
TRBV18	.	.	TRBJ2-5	TGTGCCAGCTCATCGGTCACAAACAGTATGCCATTTCAGTACTTC	CASSSVTNSMPFQYF
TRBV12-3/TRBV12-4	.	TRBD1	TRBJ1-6	TGTGCCAGCAGTTTAGCAGGGGGCGATTCACCCCTCCACTTT	CASSLAGGDSPLHF
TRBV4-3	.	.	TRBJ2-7	TGCGCCAGCAACCAAGACAGGAATTCCTACGAGCAGTACTTC	CASNQDRNSYEQYF
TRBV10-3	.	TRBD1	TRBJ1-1	TGTGCCATCAGTGAGTCAGGGACAGTGAACACTGAAGCTTTCTTT	CAISESGTVNTEAFF
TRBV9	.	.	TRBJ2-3	TGTGCCAGCAGCGCCGATGACACAGATACGCAGTATTTT	CASSADDTDTQYF
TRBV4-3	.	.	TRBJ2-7	TGCGCCAGCAGCCAGCGCTTTCAGGCAGGCTCCTACAATGAGCAGTACTTC	CASSQRFQAGSYNEQYF
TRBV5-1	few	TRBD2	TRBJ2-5	TGCGCCAGCAGCTTGGATACTAGCGGGTACCAAGAGACCCAGTACTTC	CASSLDTSGYQETQYF
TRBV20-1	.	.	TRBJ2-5	TGCAGTGCTAGAGCACCCAGGGCAGGGGAAGAGACCCAGTACTTC	CSARAPRAGEETQYF
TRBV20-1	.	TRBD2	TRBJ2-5	TGCAGTGCTAGAAGGCTAGCGGGCAGACTTGAGACCCAGTACTTC	CSARRLAGRLETQYF
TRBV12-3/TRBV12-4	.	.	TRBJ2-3	TGTGCCAGCAGTTTGGTCAGTCTCGGAGATACGCAGTATTTT	CASSLVSLGDTQYF
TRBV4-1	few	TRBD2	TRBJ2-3	TGCGCCAGCAGGCGACTAGCGGGGGCCACACTACCTAAAACCCCTAGCACAGATACGCAGTATTTT	CASRRLAGATLPKTPSTDTQYF
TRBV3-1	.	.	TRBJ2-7	TGTGCCAGCAGCCTCATAGGTGGATACGAGCAGTACTTC	CASSLIGGYEQYF
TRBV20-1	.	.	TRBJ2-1	TGCAGTGCTAGTTCGGACAACTACAATGAGCAGTTCTTC	CSASSDNYNEQFF
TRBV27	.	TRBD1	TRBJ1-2	TGTGCCAGCAGGGACAGGGGGCAAAGCTATGGCTACACCTTC	CASRDRGQSYGYTF
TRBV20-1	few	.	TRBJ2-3	TGCAGTGCTCCTTCAAATTCGGATAATACGCAGTATTTT	CSAPSNSDNTQYF
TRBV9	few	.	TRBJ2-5	TGTGCCAGCAGCGTATACGGGACCCCGGGTGAGCAGTACTTC	CASSVYGTPGEQYF
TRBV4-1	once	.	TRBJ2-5	TGCGCCAGCAGCCAAGAGGTCCTGGGGGGAGAGACCCAGTACTTC	CASSQEVLGGETQYF
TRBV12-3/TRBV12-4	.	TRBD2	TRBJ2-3	TGTGCCAGCAGTTTAATAGCGGGGGCGGATACGCAGTATTTT	CASSLIAGADTQYF
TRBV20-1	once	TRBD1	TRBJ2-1	TGCAGTGCTAATTCTACCGGGACAGCGTGGAATGAGCAGTTCTTC	CSANSTGTAWNEQFF
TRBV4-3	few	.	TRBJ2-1	TGCGCCAGCAGCCAAGAGGGTTGGGGCGGACTTTACAATGAGCAGTTCTTC	CASSQEGWGGLYNEQFF
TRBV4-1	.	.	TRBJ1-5	TGCGCCAGCAGCCCTGGGGAATATAGCAATCAGCCCCAGCATTTT	CASSPGEYSNQPQHF
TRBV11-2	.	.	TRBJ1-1	TGTGCCAGCAGCTCGGGGGCTTGGTACACTGAAGCTTTCTTT	CASSSGAWYTEAFF
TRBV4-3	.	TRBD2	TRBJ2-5	TGCGCCAGCAGCCAAGATTCTGGACTAGCGGTGCTCTACAATGAGCAGTACTTC	CASSQDSGLAVLYNEQYF
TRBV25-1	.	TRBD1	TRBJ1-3	TGCGCCAGCAGTGAGGACAGGACCTACTACTCTGGAAACACCATATATTTT	CASSEDRTYYSGNTIYF
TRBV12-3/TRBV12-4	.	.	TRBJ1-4	TGTGCCAGCAGTGTGGGGCGAACTAATGAAAAACTGTTTTTT	CASSVGRTNEKLFF
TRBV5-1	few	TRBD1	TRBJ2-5	TGCGCCAGCAGCGTTTCGGGACAGGGGGCGCTTGAGACCCAGTACTTC	CASSVSGQGALETQYF
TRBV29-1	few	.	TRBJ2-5	TGCAGCGTTGTTATTGAGACTGGGGAGCAGTACTTC	CSVVIETGEQYF
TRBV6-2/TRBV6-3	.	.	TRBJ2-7	TGTGCCAGCACCCAGACAGAGATGGGGGAGGCCCAGTACTTC	CASTQTEMGEAQYF
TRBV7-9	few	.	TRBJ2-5	TGTGCCAGCACCCCAAGGGCCAGGGGACAAGAGACCCAGTACTTC	CASTPRARGQETQYF
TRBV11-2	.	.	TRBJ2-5	TGTGCCAGCAGCCTATTAAGGACTATCCTCGGTGAGCAGTACTTC	CASSLLRTILGEQYF
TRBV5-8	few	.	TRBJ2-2	TGTGCCAGCAGCTTGACTTTACAGGGTAGAGACACCGGGGAGCTGTTTTTT	CASSLTLQGRDTGELFF
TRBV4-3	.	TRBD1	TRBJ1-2	TGCGCCAGCAGCCAAGATGGGGGGACAGGGTGGTACACCTTC	CASSQDGGTGWYTF
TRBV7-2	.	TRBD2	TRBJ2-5	TGTGCCAGCAGCTTAAGTAGCGGGGGAATAGAGACCCAGTACTTC	CASSLSSGGIETQYF
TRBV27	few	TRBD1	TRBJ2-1	TGTGCCAGCAGGACAGGGGCCGTTTCTGAGCAGTTCTTC	CASRTGAVSEQFF
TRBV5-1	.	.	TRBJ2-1	TGCGCCAGCAGCTTGGAACGGAAGGGTTTCCAGTTCTTC	CASSLERKGFQFF
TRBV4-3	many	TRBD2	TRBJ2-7	TGCGCCAGCAGCCAAGCGTCTAGCGGGGCGGAATCATACGAGCAGTACTTC	CASSQASSGAESYEQYF